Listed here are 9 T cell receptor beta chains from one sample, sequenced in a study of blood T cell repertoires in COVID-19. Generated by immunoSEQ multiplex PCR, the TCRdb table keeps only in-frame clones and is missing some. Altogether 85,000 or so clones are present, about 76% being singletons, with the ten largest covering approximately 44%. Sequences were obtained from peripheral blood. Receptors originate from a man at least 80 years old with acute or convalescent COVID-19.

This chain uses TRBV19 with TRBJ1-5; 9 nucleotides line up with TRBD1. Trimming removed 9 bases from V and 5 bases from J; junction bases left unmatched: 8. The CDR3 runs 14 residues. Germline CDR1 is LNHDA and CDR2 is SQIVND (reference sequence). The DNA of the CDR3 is TGTGCCAGCACGGGACAGGGTATCGATCAGCCCCAGCATTTT. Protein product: CASTGQGIDQPQHF.

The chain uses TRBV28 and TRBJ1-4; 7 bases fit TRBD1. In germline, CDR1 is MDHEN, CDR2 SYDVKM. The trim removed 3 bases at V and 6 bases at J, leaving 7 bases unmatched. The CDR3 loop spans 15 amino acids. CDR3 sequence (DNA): TGTGCCAGCAGTTTTGGGGGGCAGGGGGATGAAAAACTGTTTTTT. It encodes CASSFGGQGDEKLFF.

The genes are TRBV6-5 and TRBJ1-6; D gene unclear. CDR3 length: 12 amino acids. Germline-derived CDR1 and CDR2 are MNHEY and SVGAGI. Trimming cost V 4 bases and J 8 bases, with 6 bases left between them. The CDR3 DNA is TGTGCCAGCAGTTTTGGGCATTCACCCCTCCACTTT. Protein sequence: CASSFGHSPLHF.

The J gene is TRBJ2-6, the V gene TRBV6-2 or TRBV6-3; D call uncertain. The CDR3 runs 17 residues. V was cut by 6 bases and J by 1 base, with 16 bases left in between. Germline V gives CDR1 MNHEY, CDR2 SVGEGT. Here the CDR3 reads CASSRSMAVSGANVLTF. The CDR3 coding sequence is TGTGCCAGCAGCAGATCGATGGCTGTATCTGGGGCCAACGTCCTGACTTTC.

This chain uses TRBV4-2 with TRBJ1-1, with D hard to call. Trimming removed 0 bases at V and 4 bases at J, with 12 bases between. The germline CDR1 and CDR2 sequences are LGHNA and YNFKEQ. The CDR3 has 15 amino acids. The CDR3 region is CASSQDPGVGTEAFF. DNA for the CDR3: TGTGCCAGCAGCCAAGACCCCGGAGTGGGCACTGAAGCTTTCTTT.

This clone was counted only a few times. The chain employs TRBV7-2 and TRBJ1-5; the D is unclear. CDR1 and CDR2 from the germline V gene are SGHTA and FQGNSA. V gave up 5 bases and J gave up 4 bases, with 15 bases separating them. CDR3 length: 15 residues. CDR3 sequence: CASSLDRDRNQPQHF. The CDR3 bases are TGTGCCAGCAGCCTAGACCGAGATCGGAATCAGCCCCAGCATTTT.

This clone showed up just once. CDR3 in DNA: TGTGCCAGCAGCCTATCACTAGCGATGGGAGAGACCCAGTACTTC. Amino acids: CASSLSLAMGETQYF. The V and J genes are TRBV11-2 and TRBJ2-5; TRBD2 matches 7 bases. V was pared by 5 bases and J by 4 bases, with 10 bases of the junction left unmatched. This CDR3 region has 15 residues. In germline, CDR1 is SGHAT, CDR2 FQNNGV. Full variable domain (remainder filled in from reference TRBV11-2 and TRBJ2-5): EAGVAQSPRYKIIEKRQSVAFWCNPISGHATLYWYQQILGQGPKLLIQFQNNGVVDDSQLPKDRFSAERLKGVDSTLKIQPAKLEDSAVYLCASSLSLAMGETQYFGPGTRLLVL.

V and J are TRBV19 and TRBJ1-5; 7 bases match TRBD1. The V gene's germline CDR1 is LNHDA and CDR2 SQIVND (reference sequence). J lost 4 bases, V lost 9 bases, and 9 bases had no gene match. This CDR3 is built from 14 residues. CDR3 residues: CASNRDRGNQPQHF. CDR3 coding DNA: TGTGCCAGCAACCGGGACAGAGGAAATCAGCCCCAGCATTTT. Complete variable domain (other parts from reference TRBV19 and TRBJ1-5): DGGITQSPKYLFRKEGQNVTLSCEQNLNHDAMYWYRQDPGQGLRLIYYSQIVNDFQKGDIAEGYSVSREKKESFPLTVTSAQKNPTAFYLCASNRDRGNQPQHFGDGTRLSIL.

The CDR3 loop is CASSSGQNSPLHF. The CDR3 DNA reads TGCGCCAGCAGCTCAGGACAGAATTCACCCCTCCACTTT. The V call is TRBV5-1, the J call TRBJ1-6; TRBD1 might be the D (6 bases). The V end was cut by 3 bases, the J end by 7 bases, with 8 bases between. Per the germline V gene, CDR1 is SGHRS and CDR2 is YFSETQ. The CDR3 has 13 residues.